This TCR beta chain was sequenced in a study of blood T cell repertoires in COVID-19. Study overall: Italy, Spain and the United States were the sources of the convalescent and acute COVID-19 samples. PBMCs, B-cell-depleted T cells, or T cells provided the cDNA or gDNA that made up the material.

Losses at the gene ends were 2 bases for V and 4 bases for J; bases not matched to a gene: 5. Germline V CDR1 and CDR2: LGHNT, FRNRAP. The CDR3 runs to 16 residues. Authors' data handling: By means of reference gene primer amplification, nucleated cell counts were estimated. TCRdb keeps only in-frame clones here, not all; method: immunoSEQ multiplex PCR. Clonal size and the V and J genes are those of that table, whereas D and trimming came from the DNA. The sample lists 350,000 to 400,000 clones, 90% occurring once. The chain employs TRBV12-5 and TRBJ2-2, with 9 bases matching TRBD1. This sequence was found in a man between 18 and 29 years old with active or convalescent COVID-19. Sequenced: peripheral blood. CDR3 bases: TGTGCTAGTGGTTTGACAGGGGGCGCGGGCACCGGGGAGCTGTTTTTT. The encoded protein is CASGLTGGAGTGELFF. Combining the CDR3 with reference TRBV12-5 and TRBJ2-2 gives the whole variable domain DARVTQTPRHKVTEMGQEVTMRCQPILGHNTVFWYRQTMMQGLELLAYFRNRAPLDDSGMPKDRFSAEMPDATLATLKIQPSEPRDSAVYFCASGLTGGAGTGELFFGEGSRLTVL.